A single sample gave rise to the 19 T cell receptor beta chains below, sequenced in a study of blood T cells in healthy people across ages. Through a sample-barcoded 5' primer and a J-beta primer mix, a second PCR was run for about 6 to 11 cycles. TCRdb re-called the 5' RACE reads through MiXCR, storing one row per CDR3 protein. The sample lists roughly 800,000 distinct CDR3 sequences; 20% to 30% were seen once. These data also formed part of another study, on T cells of mothers and their children.

The sequencing input was blood. The origin of the receptors is a boy between 10 and 17 years old in good health.

Note on this clonotype: An end of the junction differs from the germline gene, which may be a read error. The chain recombines TRBV10-2 with TRBJ2-2; tentative D call: TRBD1 (6 bases). This CDR3 region has 13 residues. Germline values: CDR1 WSHSY, CDR2 SAAADI. CDR3 in amino acids: CASNEGVTGELFF. The CDR3 bases are TGCGCCAGCAATGAGGGGGTCACCGGGGAGCTGTTTTTT.

The genes are TRBV5-4 and TRBJ1-4; weak D call: TRBD1 (5 bases). From germline, CDR1 is SGHNT and CDR2 YYREEE (reference sequence). The CDR3 extends over 14 amino acids. V lost 1 base to trimming and J lost 7 bases, with 11 bases between them. CDR3 DNA sequence: TGTGCCAGCAGCTTGCAAGGGGACGGTGAAAAACTGTTTTTT. Its protein product is CASSLQGDGEKLFF.

The chain has TRBV9 and TRBJ2-1; D not resolved. Germline V gene sequence: CDR1 SGDLS, CDR2 YYNGEE. The V gene lost 0 bases and the J gene lost 6 bases, with 7 bases spanning the gap. The CDR3 spans 13 residues. CDR3 loop: CASSVATANEQFF. The DNA for the CDR3 is TGTGCCAGCAGCGTAGCTACGGCCAATGAGCAGTTCTTC.

The chain recombines TRBV7-2 with TRBJ2-5; the D call may be TRBD1 or TRBD2 (6 bases each). The DNA end is a closer match to TRBJ2-7, so the J assignment may be wrong. Germline CDR1 SGHTA, CDR2 FQGNSA. This CDR3 comprises 15 residues. CDR3 nucleotides: TGTGCCAGCAGCCGGGGGAGTGAGGGGGTAAACGAGCAGTACTTC. Translated: CASSRGSEGVNEQYF.

This chain joins TRBV6-1 and TRBJ2-1; a possible D gene is TRBD2 (6 bases). CDR3 length equals 14 residues. V lost 7 bases, J lost 0 bases, and 10 bases lay in between. From germline, CDR1 is MNHNS and CDR2 SASEGT. The chain's CDR3 is CASTGVPSYNEQFF. CDR3 DNA sequence: TGTGCCAGCACGGGGGTCCCCTCCTACAATGAGCAGTTCTTC.

This chain joins TRBV14 and TRBJ1-2; D remains ambiguous. The germline gives CDR1 SGHDN, CDR2 FVKESK. V lost 5 bases and J 7 bases, leaving 23 bases between the germline ends. This CDR3 is built from 16 residues. In DNA form, the CDR3 reads TGTGCCAGCAGCACCGGGTGGCCACACCCGCATTTTGGCTACACCTTC. Protein product: CASSTGWPHPHFGYTF.

This rearrangement joins TRBV9 to TRBJ2-5; no definite D call. Looked up from germline, CDR1 is SGDLS and CDR2 is YYNGEE. V gave up 0 bases and J gave up 2 bases, with 8 bases separating them. CDR3 length: 14 amino acids. The CDR3 region is CASSVGVSQETQYF. The CDR3 DNA follows: TGTGCCAGCAGCGTAGGCGTCAGTCAAGAGACCCAGTACTTC.

This clonotype has a handful of counts. The chain is built from TRBV28 and TRBJ2-5; the D is unclear. Germline loops: CDR1 MDHEN, CDR2 SYDVKM. The length of the CDR3 is 14 residues. Trimming left V 7 bases short and J 1 base short, with 13 bases between. CDR3: CASMRLGLQETQYF. The CDR3, as DNA: TGTGCCAGCATGAGGCTAGGCCTCCAAGAGACCCAGTACTTC.

This clonotype was recorded only once. The chain combines TRBV3-1 with TRBJ1-4; a weak D match, TRBD1 (6 bases). CDR1 is LGHDT and CDR2 is YNNKEL in the germline V gene (reference sequence). Trimming cost V 4 bases and J 4 bases, with 13 bases left between them. There are 15 residues in the CDR3. The CDR3 DNA is TGTGCCAGCAGCCTCCGGGGGCGTAGTAATGAAAAACTGTTTTTT. Translation: CASSLRGRSNEKLFF.

The chain has TRBV9 and TRBJ2-6; D remains ambiguous. The length of the CDR3 is 16 residues. Germline lookup yields CDR1 SGDLS and CDR2 YYNGEE. V lost 0 bases, J lost 0 bases, and 7 bases lay in between. CDR3 sequence: CASSVALGSGANVLTF. Here the CDR3 DNA reads TGTGCCAGCAGCGTAGCTCTGGGCTCTGGGGCCAACGTCCTGACTTTC.

This clonotype was observed a handful of times. V is TRBV14 and J is TRBJ2-3; possible D gene TRBD1, 5 bases. The CDR3 is made up of 15 amino acids. The V gene lost 0 bases and the J gene lost 5 bases, with 12 bases spanning the gap. The germline V gene encodes CDR1 SGHDN and CDR2 FVKESK. The CDR3 reads CASSQDESGIDTQYF. DNA for the CDR3: TGTGCCAGCAGCCAAGATGAATCAGGGATAGATACGCAGTATTTT.

There are a few counts of this clonotype. This rearrangement joins TRBV5-1 to TRBJ1-1; TRBD1 matches 8 bases. Germline V gene sequence: CDR1 SGHRS, CDR2 YFSETQ. The CDR3 runs to 14 residues. After removal of 3 bases from V and 4 bases from J, the junction contained 5 bases not matched to a gene. CDR3 sequence: CASSSDRAGTEAFF. For the CDR3, the DNA is TGCGCCAGCAGCTCGGACAGGGCGGGCACTGAAGCTTTCTTT. Full variable domain (rest looked up from reference TRBV5-1 and TRBJ1-1): KAGVTQTPRYLIKTRGQQVTLSCSPISGHRSVSWYQQTPGQGLQFLFEYFSETQRNKGNFPGRFSGRQFSNSRSEMNVSTLELGDSALYLCASSSDRAGTEAFFGQGTRLTVV.

The rearrangement uses TRBV2 and TRBJ2-2; D gene uncertain. V was cut by 4 bases and J by 4 bases, with 10 bases left in between. The length of the CDR3 is 14 residues. The germline V gene has CDR1 SNHLY and CDR2 FYNNEI. CDR3 loop: CASSVEWVTGELFF. DNA for the CDR3: TGTGCCAGCAGTGTCGAGTGGGTCACCGGGGAGCTGTTTTTT. Full variable domain (rest looked up from reference TRBV2 and TRBJ2-2): EPEVTQTPSHQVTQMGQEVILRCVPISNHLYFYWYRQILGQKVEFLVSFYNNEISEKSEIFDDQFSVERPDGSNFTLKIRSTKLEDSAMYFCASSVEWVTGELFFGEGSRLTVL.

This clonotype has more than one count but fewer than ten. The rearrangement links TRBV20-1 to TRBJ2-4, with 7 bases fitting TRBD2. The V gene's germline CDR1 is DFQATT and CDR2 SNEGSKA (reference sequence). The V segment lost 6 bases and the J segment 6 bases; nucleotides outside the gene matches: 5. This CDR3 comprises 12 residues. As DNA, the CDR3 is TGCAGTGCACGTACGGGGGGAAACATTCAGTACTTC. Translation gives CSARTGGNIQYF.

The chain carries TRBV20-1 and TRBJ1-3; no reliable D call. The CDR3 is 12 amino acids. Looked up from germline, CDR1 is DFQATT and CDR2 is SNEGSKA (reference sequence). With 6 bases removed from V and 0 bases from J, the gap between germline ends came to 6 bases. CDR3 amino acids: CSAEASGNTIYF. The CDR3 DNA reads as TGCAGTGCCGAAGCCTCTGGAAACACCATATATTTT.

The chain employs TRBV4-1 and TRBJ1-2; no clear D gene. The V gene's germline CDR1 is MGHRA and CDR2 YSYEKL. The CDR3 is made up of 13 amino acids. Trimming left V 2 bases short and J 7 bases short, with 11 bases between. CDR3 region: CASSQPRESGYTF. CDR3 DNA: TGCGCCAGCAGCCAACCAAGAGAGAGTGGCTACACCTTC.

The sample holds a few counts of this clonotype. The chain carries TRBV29-1 and TRBJ2-3, with D unclear. Germline V gene data show CDR1 as SQVTM and CDR2 as ANQGSEA. Trimming pared 3 bases from V and 0 bases from J, leaving 7 bases between. CDR3 size: 13 residues. CDR3 amino acids: CSVDGGSTDTQYF. The CDR3 DNA is TGCAGCGTTGATGGTGGTAGCACAGATACGCAGTATTTT.

This clonotype appeared a single time. The rearrangement uses TRBV7-9 and TRBJ2-1; D is unclear. Germline CDR1 and CDR2: SEHNR and FQNEAQ (reference sequence). Deletions cut 2 bases from V and 8 bases from J, with 10 bases between. This CDR3 is built from 13 residues. The CDR3 sequence is CASSLTPGDEQFF. DNA of the CDR3: TGTGCCAGCAGCTTAACTCCTGGGGATGAGCAGTTCTTC.

Many counts were recorded for this clonotype. The rearrangement joins TRBV28 to TRBJ2-7; D possibly matches TRBD1 or TRBD2 (5 bases each). CDR3 length: 14 amino acids. CDR1 is MDHEN and CDR2 is SYDVKM in the germline V gene. The V and J ends lost 6 bases and 3 bases respectively, with 15 bases between them. CDR3 DNA: TGTGCCAGCAGACACCGGGACCGATTCTACGAGCAGTACTTC. Amino acids: CASRHRDRFYEQYF.